Below, 10 T cell receptor beta chains from the same sample are listed, as sequenced in a study of T cell repertoires in cytomegalovirus infection. These TCRs' antigens remain unknown. TCRdb independently ran MiXCR on the reads; one entry per CDR3 protein. This sample has roughly 700,000 distinct CDR3 sequences; roughly 36% occur once, and the top ten carry 15% to 20%. The specimen was cultured PBMCs, collected from culture after CMV antigen stimulation. The origin of the receptors is a human donor in good health (CMV status not recorded). Some clones in this sample may be carry-over from other donors' samples.

This chain connects TRBV5-1 to TRBJ2-1; the D call may be TRBD1 or TRBD2 (7 bases each). Looked up from germline, CDR1 is SGHRS and CDR2 is YFSETQ. V dropped 4 bases and J dropped 12 bases, with 20 bases sitting between them. The CDR3 is 14 residues long. CDR3 DNA: TGCGCCAGCAGCCATGGACTAGTTCCAGGGGGGCAGTTCTTC. Encoded protein: CASSHGLVPGGQFF.

In its sample, this clonotype was seen a few times. This sequence joins TRBV7-6 and TRBJ2-3, with 8 bases aligning to TRBD2. V was pared by 2 bases and J by 2 bases, with 6 bases of the junction left unmatched. The CDR3 covers 16 residues. Germline V gene sequence: CDR1 SGHVS, CDR2 FNYEAQ. CDR3 loop: CASSLPVAGNTDTQYF. DNA of the CDR3: TGTGCCAGCAGCTTACCAGTAGCGGGGAACACAGATACGCAGTATTTT.

This clonotype was seen ten or more times. The chain carries TRBV7-2 and TRBJ2-3; D is ambiguous. Trimming removed 1 base at V and 6 bases at J, with 17 bases between. The CDR3 totals 16 residues. Germline values: CDR1 SGHTA, CDR2 FQGNSA. The CDR3 nucleotides read TGTGCCAGCAGCTTAGGGAACGGCCCACAAGTGGATACGCAGTATTTT. Residues: CASSLGNGPQVDTQYF. Drawing the rest from reference TRBV7-2 and TRBJ2-3, the complete variable domain is GAGVSQSPSNKVTEKGKDVELRCDPISGHTALYWYRQSLGQGLEFLIYFQGNSAPDKSGLPSDRFSAERTGGSVSTLTIQRTQQEDSAVYLCASSLGNGPQVDTQYFGPGTRLTVL.

V and J are TRBV7-8 and TRBJ2-5; the match to TRBD2 covers 14 bases. V shed 4 bases, J shed 5 bases, and the junction held 9 bases outside the gene matches. The CDR3 runs to 17 residues. In germline, CDR1 is SGHVS, CDR2 FQNEAQ. The DNA of the CDR3 is TGTGCCAGCAGCTGGGGACTAGCGGGAGTCGTCCAGGAGACCCAGTACTTC. Translating gives CASSWGLAGVVQETQYF.

There are many counts of this clonotype. The chain links TRBV7-2 to TRBJ2-3; D is possibly TRBD1 (5 bases). CDR3 length equals 14 residues. Trimming took 5 bases from V and 4 from J, leaving 13 bases between them. Germline V gives CDR1 SGHTA, CDR2 FQGNSA. The CDR3: CASSVALQADTQYF. CDR3 nucleotides: TGTGCCAGCAGCGTCGCCCTACAGGCAGATACGCAGTATTTT.

This clonotype was recorded many times. The rearrangement joins TRBV7-8 to TRBJ2-1; the D is unclear. This CDR3 is 17 amino acids long. V lost 4 bases, J lost 0 bases, and 16 bases lay in between. The V gene's germline CDR1 is SGHVS and CDR2 FQNEAQ. CDR3 region: CASSSTFRGYSYNEQFF. CDR3 coding DNA: TGTGCCAGCAGCTCAACCTTCCGCGGCTACTCCTACAATGAGCAGTTCTTC.

The chain combines TRBV7-8 with TRBJ2-3; D remains ambiguous. Trimming left V 1 base short and J 4 bases short, with 15 bases between. The CDR3 covers 16 residues. The germline V gene encodes CDR1 SGHVS and CDR2 FQNEAQ. The CDR3 nucleotides are TGTGCCAGCAGCTTAGGGCGGCTAGAACACTCAGATACGCAGTATTTT. It yields the protein CASSLGRLEHSDTQYF.

On this clonotype: An end of the junction differs from the germline gene, which may be a read error. V gene TRBV7-2 combines with J gene TRBJ2-7; D gene ambiguous. The germline V gene has CDR1 SGHTA and CDR2 FQGNSA. The CDR3 consists of 16 residues. This CDR3 is CASTITITLRSYKQYF. In DNA form, the CDR3 reads TGTGCCAGCACCATCACTATCACCCTTCGCTCCTACAAGCAGTACTTC.

The V and J genes are TRBV28 and TRBJ2-5, with 10 nucleotides matching TRBD2. Trimming removed 5 bases from V and 4 bases from J; junction bases left unmatched: 13. CDR3 length equals 17 residues. From germline, CDR1 is MDHEN and CDR2 SYDVKM. The CDR3 DNA is TGTGCCAGCAGTCTCTATGAGCGGGGGGGCCTGTCAGAGACCCAGTACTTC. Encoded protein: CASSLYERGGLSETQYF.

This chain uses TRBV20-1 with TRBJ2-7; a possible D gene is TRBD2 (7 bases). This CDR3 is built from 15 residues. Germline V gives CDR1 DFQATT, CDR2 SNEGSKA (reference sequence). With 5 bases removed from V and 3 bases from J, the gap between germline ends came to 20 bases. The CDR3 loop reads CSAEGRGGGRYEQYF. The CDR3 DNA reads TGCAGTGCTGAGGGTCGCGGCGGGGGCCGCTACGAGCAGTACTTC.